Included here is one T cell receptor beta chain sequence, with context. This record comes from a study of blood T cell repertoires in COVID-19. In germline, CDR1 is MDHEN, CDR2 SYDVKM. CDR3 length equals 15 residues. Trimming stripped 2 bases from V and 7 bases from J, with 14 bases between. In the authors' workflow: It was from reference gene primer amplification that nucleated cell counts were estimated. Using immunoSEQ multiplex PCR, the repertoire was profiled, and TCRdb retains in-frame clones only, with some absent. The V and J calls and clone size are taken from that table; D and trimming were inferred from the DNA. The sample has nearly 200,000 clones, 80% to 90% seen once.

This receptor was obtained from a woman between 65 and 79 years old with active or convalescent COVID-19. The rearrangement joins TRBV28 to TRBJ1-4, with D maybe TRBD1 (5 bases). The sequencing input was peripheral blood. CDR3 amino acids: CASSLSAGRFEKLFF. DNA of the CDR3: TGTGCCAGCAGTTTAAGTGCAGGGCGGTTTGAAAAACTGTTTTTT.